Sequencing of this T cell receptor (beta chain) was carried out in a study of breast tumors, draining lymph nodes, adjacent tissues. The study's findings and limits: Tumors had less TCR diversity than lymph nodes, more than nontumor tissue.

TCRdb reanalysed the multiplex PCR reads using MiXCR and keeps one entry per CDR3 protein. The sample shows more than 50,000 distinct CDR3 sequences, around 52% of them seen only once. The CDR3 runs to 11 residues. Germline V CDR1 and CDR2: KGHDR, SFDVKD. Note on this clonotype: Antigen: not known.

The sequenced material came from breast tumor tissue. The clonotype was recovered from a female donor with breast cancer. Some clones in this sample may be carry-over from other donors' samples. The chain combines TRBV24-1 with TRBJ2-7, with no clear D. The CDR3 nucleotides are TGTGCACCTCCGTGCTCCTACGAGCAGTACTTC. Its protein is CAPPCSYEQYF.